Shown below are 2 T cell receptor beta chains from a single sample sequenced in a study of T cells in Graves' hyperthyroidism and ophthalmopathy. From RNA transcripts, TCR beta CDR3 regions were amplified. During a first-round RT-PCR of the TCR CDR3, the HTBI primer set was used. TCRdb recomputed calls from the multiplex PCR reads with MiXCR, one row per CDR3 protein. The table records some 370,000 distinct CDR3 sequences, approximately 17% of them present only once. Specimen: blood. These receptors originate from a woman aged 25-40 years with Graves' hyperthyroidism that later progressed to Graves' ophthalmopathy.

The chain recombines TRBV20-1 with TRBJ2-3, with 8 bases identical to TRBD2. V was pared by 4 bases and J by 0 bases, with 9 bases of the junction left unmatched. Germline values: CDR1 DFQATT, CDR2 SNEGSKA (reference sequence). The CDR3 sequence is 16 residues long. The DNA of the CDR3 is TGCAGTGCTACAGGGCGTAGCGGGGTTAGCACAGATACGCAGTATTTT. It translates to CSATGRSGVSTDTQYF.

This clonotype occurred many times. The rearrangement joins TRBV15 to TRBJ2-1, with TRBD2 matching 8 bases. CDR1 LNHNV and CDR2 YYDKDF come from the germline V gene (reference sequence). The CDR3 spans 17 residues. The V and J ends lost 7 bases and 7 bases, in that order; junction bases with no gene match: 18. CDR3 protein: CATIPSRTSGVSNEQFF. The CDR3 region has the DNA TGTGCCACCATACCAAGCAGAACTAGCGGAGTTTCTAATGAGCAGTTCTTC.